This is a list of T cell receptor beta chains from one sample in a study of shared clonotypes between healthy human individuals. The table came from immunoSEQ multiplex PCR; TCRdb's copy has only in-frame clones and leaves some out. The data hold some 2,000,000 clones, with about 94% observed a single time. The specimen was naive CD8+ T cells sorted from blood. All receptors derive from a man between 18 and 29 years old in good health. CDR3s include the opening cysteine and the closing phenylalanine or tryptophan. D genes are given only for firm matches. Not all rows give a size; the values are once, few, many and, for expanded clones, a class.

j_call d_call clone_size v_call cdr3_aa cdr3_nt
TRBJ1-3 TRBD1 - TRBV10-3 CAISDWDRVGNTIYF TGTGCCATCAGTGATTGGGACAGGGTTGGAAACACCATATATTTT
TRBJ1-3 - once TRBV12-5 CASGSSGNTIYF TGTGCTAGTGGTTCCTCCGGGAACACCATATATTTT
TRBJ1-5 TRBD1 - TRBV27 CASSAAGGGQPQHF TGTGCCAGCAGTGCCGCAGGGGGCGGGCAGCCCCAGCATTTT
TRBJ2-1 - - TRBV6-5 CASSYSVGETYNEQFF TGTGCCAGCAGTTACTCGGTCGGGGAGACCTACAATGAGCAGTTCTTC
TRBJ2-2 - - TRBV9 CASRGRPPNTGELFF TGTGCCAGCAGAGGGAGACCCCCGAACACCGGGGAGCTGTTTTTT
TRBJ2-1 - - TRBV4-1 CASSQGGVEQFF TGCGCCAGCAGCCAGGGGGGAGTTGAGCAGTTCTTC
TRBJ2-7 TRBD2 - TRBV29-1 CSTRLAGTYEQYF TGCAGCACTCGACTAGCGGGCACCTACGAGCAGTACTTC
TRBJ2-1 TRBD2 - TRBV11-2 CASSDSASGRYNEQFF TGTGCCAGCAGCGATTCGGCTAGCGGGCGGTACAATGAGCAGTTCTTC
TRBJ1-2 TRBD1 - TRBV5-6 CASSPPGGTRGHGYTF TGTGCCAGCAGCCCGCCTGGGGGCACGAGGGGGCACGGCTACACCTTC
TRBJ2-5 TRBD2 - TRBV5-1 CASSLGQGDVAGGPEETQYF TGCGCCAGCAGCTTGGGGCAGGGGGACGTAGCGGGAGGGCCCGAGGAGACCCAGTACTTC
TRBJ2-7 - - TRBV2 CASSEGVGDSDEQYF TGTGCCAGCAGTGAAGGAGTAGGGGATTCCGATGAGCAGTACTTC
TRBJ2-3 TRBD2 once TRBV11-3 CASSLGSPAGNTQYF TGTGCCAGCAGCTTAGGATCCCCAGCGGGGAACACGCAGTATTTT
TRBJ1-1 - - TRBV4-3 CASSQGQMNTEAFF TGCGCCAGCAGCCAAGGACAGATGAACACTGAAGCTTTCTTT
TRBJ2-7 - - TRBV11-2 CASSLGQNYEQYF TGTGCCAGCAGCCTCGGACAGAACTACGAGCAGTACTTC
TRBJ1-1 TRBD1 - TRBV5-1 CASSYRTGQNTEAFF TGCGCCAGCAGCTACAGGACAGGGCAAAACACTGAAGCTTTCTTT
TRBJ2-5 TRBD1 - TRBV18 CASSPPTGGQETQYF TGTGCCAGCTCACCTCCAACAGGGGGCCAAGAGACCCAGTACTTC
TRBJ1-1 TRBD1 - TRBV29-1 CSVEDWTGGRTEAFF TGCAGCGTTGAAGATTGGACAGGGGGCCGTACTGAAGCTTTCTTT
TRBJ2-1 TRBD1 - TRBV6-6 CASIQSTGGRSNEQFF TGTGCCAGCATCCAAAGTACAGGGGGCAGGAGCAATGAGCAGTTCTTC
TRBJ1-1 - once TRBV7-9 CASIGDVPNTEAFF TGTGCCAGCATAGGGGACGTTCCGAACACTGAAGCTTTCTTT
TRBJ1-4 - - TRBV11-2 CASSLVGAPATNEKLFF TGTGCCAGCAGCTTAGTCGGGGCGCCTGCAACTAATGAAAAACTGTTTTTT
TRBJ2-5 TRBD2 - TRBV29-1 CSVEGLAGVGTQYF TGCAGCGTTGAAGGACTAGCGGGAGTTGGGACCCAGTACTTC
TRBJ2-7 - - TRBV7-9 CASSPSDWADWDEQYF TGTGCCAGCAGCCCTTCGGACTGGGCCGACTGGGACGAGCAGTACTTC
TRBJ1-5 TRBD1 - TRBV27 CASRGGGGPQHF TGTGCCAGCAGAGGAGGGGGCGGGCCCCAGCATTTT
TRBJ2-5 TRBD2 - TRBV9 CASSVEGAGGLQETQYF TGTGCCAGCAGCGTAGAAGGGGCGGGGGGCCTCCAAGAGACCCAGTACTTC
TRBJ2-5 - - TRBV12-5 CASGFRTVKTQETQYF TGTGCTAGTGGTTTTAGGACAGTCAAGACCCAAGAGACCCAGTACTTC
TRBJ2-7 - - TRBV27 CASSLSRGRVAYEQYF TGTGCCAGCAGTTTATCACGCGGGCGGGTGGCCTACGAGCAGTACTTC
TRBJ2-7 TRBD1 - TRBV13 CASSQTGGSGNEQYF TGTGCCAGCAGCCAAACAGGGGGGTCAGGGAACGAGCAGTACTTC
TRBJ1-5 TRBD1 - TRBV27 CASSLRQGDQPQHF TGTGCCAGCAGTTTACGACAGGGCGATCAGCCCCAGCATTTT
TRBJ2-2 - - TRBV14 CASSPVNTGELFF TGTGCCAGCAGTCCAGTGAACACCGGGGAGCTGTTTTTT
TRBJ1-4 TRBD1 - TRBV7-6 CASSLGRGQANEKLFF TGTGCCAGCAGCTTAGGAAGGGGGCAGGCTAATGAAAAACTGTTTTTT
TRBJ1-2 TRBD1 - TRBV5-6 CASRVWTGYYGYTF TGTGCCAGCAGGGTCTGGACAGGGTACTATGGCTACACCTTC
TRBJ2-3 - - TRBV9 CASSVDVMGALDTQYF TGTGCCAGCAGCGTAGATGTTATGGGGGCTTTAGATACGCAGTATTTT
TRBJ1-2 TRBD1 - TRBV6-5 CASSYGQGAGGYTF TGTGCCAGCAGTTATGGACAGGGGGCGGGTGGCTACACCTTC
TRBJ2-2 - - TRBV21-1 CASSTYLTGTLSGELFF TGTGCCAGCAGCACCTACTTAACCGGGACCTTGTCCGGGGAGCTGTTTTTT
TRBJ1-4 - - TRBV15 CATSRDAGGNGEKLFF TGTGCCACCAGCAGAGATGCGGGGGGCAACGGTGAAAAACTGTTTTTT
TRBJ2-3 - - TRBV5-1 CASSLAILYTDTQYF TGCGCCAGCAGCTTGGCAATCCTTTACACAGATACGCAGTATTTT
TRBJ2-7 - - TRBV2 CASRGHPGAAYEQYF TGTGCCAGCAGAGGCCACCCCGGGGCAGCCTACGAGCAGTACTTC
TRBJ2-7 - - TRBV27 CASSPIGVGQYF TGTGCCAGCAGCCCTATAGGGGTCGGGCAGTACTTC
TRBJ2-5 TRBD2 - TRBV29-1 CSVEDQRLAGETQYF TGCAGCGTTGAAGACCAAAGACTAGCCGGTGAGACCCAGTACTTC
TRBJ2-7 TRBD1 - TRBV5-4 CASSLEDRGLYEQYF TGTGCCAGCAGCTTGGAGGACAGGGGGCTCTACGAGCAGTACTTC
TRBJ2-7 TRBD2 - TRBV7-9 CASGQTSGMNYEQYF TGTGCCAGCGGACAGACTAGCGGGATGAACTACGAGCAGTACTTC
TRBJ1-1 - - TRBV5-6 CASSFSVTVAAEAFF TGTGCCAGCAGCTTTAGTGTGACAGTTGCGGCTGAAGCTTTCTTT
TRBJ1-1 - - TRBV15 CATSSPNTEAFF TGTGCCACCAGCTCACCGAACACTGAAGCTTTCTTT
TRBJ1-1 - - TRBV4-3 CASSQDVYTEAFF TGCGCCAGCAGCCAAGATGTGTACACTGAAGCTTTCTTT
TRBJ1-3 - - TRBV4-1 CASSQDQEAYSGNTIYF TGCGCCAGCAGCCAAGATCAGGAGGCTTACTCTGGAAACACCATATATTTT
TRBJ2-1 TRBD2 - TRBV4-1 CASSQPPGLAVDEQFF TGCGCCAGCAGCCAACCACCGGGACTAGCCGTCGATGAGCAGTTCTTC
TRBJ2-6 - - TRBV4-3 CASSQDPGVGGAVLTF TGCGCCAGCAGCCAAGATCCCGGTGTAGGGGGGGCCGTCCTGACTTTC
TRBJ2-7 TRBD1 - TRBV29-1 CSGQTGGREQYF TGCAGCGGACAGACAGGGGGGAGGGAGCAGTACTTC
TRBJ1-1 - - TRBV10-2 CASSGDVWDTEAFF TGCGCCAGCAGCGGAGATGTGTGGGACACTGAAGCTTTCTTT
TRBJ2-7 TRBD1 once TRBV7-2 CASTLDRPSSYEQYF TGTGCCAGCACCCTGGACAGGCCGAGCTCCTACGAGCAGTACTTC
TRBJ2-7 - - TRBV6-1 CASSDTGPGGEQYF TGTGCCAGCAGTGACACCGGACCGGGTGGCGAGCAGTACTTC
TRBJ1-1 - - TRBV5-1 CASSLTGPMNTEAFF TGCGCCAGCAGCTTGACAGGGCCGATGAACACTGAAGCTTTCTTT